The clone carrying this T cell receptor beta chain was picked up one time. The sample originates from a study of Ad26.COV2.S vaccination and SARS-CoV-2 variants. The overall study: Participant was drawn from the COV1001 Ad26.COV2.S trial arm. Ad26.COV2.S shots went into the muscle once or twice, 56 days apart.

Treatment of the sample: roughly 19 received Ad26.COV2.S at low or high dose, single or two shots; about 5 received placebo; per-sample allocation not given. Sampling happened 63 days after the first vaccine or placebo injection. Using immunoSEQ multiplex PCR, the repertoire was profiled, and TCRdb retains in-frame clones only, with some absent. The sample has some 640,000 clones; 80% to 90% are singletons. The sequence derives from a person between 18 and 65 years old who received the Ad26.COV2.S COVID-19 vaccine or a placebo. The source material was peripheral blood, sampled in a trial of Ad26.COV2.S vaccine versus placebo.

The CDR3 loop is CASSQVRDNHQPQHF. DNA for the CDR3: TGTGCCAGCAGCCAAGTCCGGGACAACCATCAGCCCCAGCATTTT. This chain links TRBV14 with TRBJ1-5, with D possibly being TRBD1 (6 bases). The CDR3 is 15 amino acids. Per germline, CDR1 SGHDN and CDR2 FVKESK. The V gene lost 1 base and the J gene lost 5 bases, with 12 bases spanning the gap.